Listed below are T cell receptor beta chains from one sample, sequenced in a study of CD8+ T cells in alopecia areata. Some clones are missing from TCRdb's copy, which holds only in-frame ones; the method was immunoSEQ multiplex PCR. The sample shows approximately 210,000 clones, less than 70% of them seen only once. The sequenced sample was CD4+ T cells sorted from blood, obtained at week 49, from a patient treated with tofacitinib. These receptors came from a human donor with alopecia areata. Both conserved end residues are part of each CDR3. A D gene is named only where the DNA matches it firmly. Some rows have no size entry. The others give once, few or many, or a class for an expanded clone.

V	size	D	J	DNA	CDR3
TRBV10-3	-	-	TRBJ2-7	TGTGCCATCAGTGGTACCTACGAGCAGTACTTC	CAISGTYEQYF
TRBV5-1	-	-	TRBJ2-5	TGCGCCAGCAGCTCCCCTGAGACGGGGCGGGGAGAGACCCAGTACTTC	CASSSPETGRGETQYF
TRBV2	-	-	TRBJ2-3	TGTGCCAGCACCTGGGGACCTAGCACAGATACGCAGTATTTT	CASTWGPSTDTQYF
TRBV11-3	-	-	TRBJ2-7	TGTGCCAGCAGCCAAGGGACGGATACCTACGAGCAGTACTTC	CASSQGTDTYEQYF
TRBV5-1	-	-	TRBJ2-7	TGCGCCAGCAGCTTGACCAGGCCCCCGGGCGAGCAGTACTTC	CASSLTRPPGEQYF
TRBV7-3	-	-	TRBJ2-1	TGTGCCAGCAGCTTAAGGGGGGATGAGCAGTTCTTC	CASSLRGDEQFF
TRBV29-1	once	-	TRBJ2-5	TGCAGCGTAGGTGGGGAAAAGACCCAGTACTTC	CSVGGEKTQYF
TRBV29-1	-	-	TRBJ2-3	TGCAGCGTCCGGCTGGGACTTAGCACAGATACGCAGTATTTT	CSVRLGLSTDTQYF
TRBV11-2	few	-	TRBJ2-2	TGTGCCAGCAGCCGGCTGCGGGGATCAAACACCGGGGAGCTGTTTTTT	CASSRLRGSNTGELFF
TRBV9	-	TRBD1	TRBJ2-5	TGTGCCAGCAGCGTAGGAACGGGACAGGGGCGTATGGAGACCCAGTACTTC	CASSVGTGQGRMETQYF
TRBV20-1	-	-	TRBJ1-4	TGCAGTGCATCCAGGGGAGAAAAACTGTTTTTT	CSASRGEKLFF
TRBV2	-	-	TRBJ2-5	TGTGCCAGCACCAGAGACTCTCAGACCCAGTACTTC	CASTRDSQTQYF
TRBV7-6	-	TRBD2	TRBJ2-1	TGTGCCAGCAGCCTTAGCGGGAATGAGCAGTTCTTC	CASSLSGNEQFF
TRBV15	-	-	TRBJ2-3	TGTGCCACCAGCGGCGGGACTGGGGACGCTACGCAGTATTTT	CATSGGTGDATQYF
TRBV7-9	-	-	TRBJ2-5	TGTGCCAGCAGCCCTAACCCCACCGGCCAAGAGACCCAGTACTTC	CASSPNPTGQETQYF
TRBV27	-	TRBD1	TRBJ2-7	TGTGCCAGCAGTGTACCGGGACAGTCCTACGAGCAGTACTTC	CASSVPGQSYEQYF
TRBV5-1	few	-	TRBJ2-7	TGCGCCAGCAGCACGACCGGGCCCGCCTACGAGCAGTACTTC	CASSTTGPAYEQYF
TRBV18	-	-	TRBJ1-2	TGTGCCAGCTCACAGACGGACAGCTATGGCTACACCTTC	CASSQTDSYGYTF
TRBV5-1	-	-	TRBJ1-2	TGCGCCAGCAGCTTGGTGGGTACGGGACTACAGGGAGACCGCAACTATGGCTACACCTTC	CASSLVGTGLQGDRNYGYTF
TRBV28	once	TRBD1	TRBJ1-2	TGTGCCAGCAGGGTGACAGGGGCTTATAATGGCTACACCTTC	CASRVTGAYNGYTF
TRBV14	few	-	TRBJ2-3	TGTGCCAGCAGCAGGCGGGGGCCACGCACAGATACGCAGTATTTT	CASSRRGPRTDTQYF
TRBV5-4	few	-	TRBJ2-2	TGTGCCAGCGCCCTTTCCGGGCGGACCGGGGAGCTGTTTTTT	CASALSGRTGELFF
TRBV2	few	TRBD2	TRBJ2-2	TGTGCCAGCAGTGTGTCGCGGGGGGGCCCCCGGGAGCTGTTTTTT	CASSVSRGGPRELFF
TRBV6-5	-	-	TRBJ1-1	TGTGCCAGCAGTTACTCTACTTTAGCTGAAGCTTTCTTT	CASSYSTLAEAFF
TRBV29-1	once	TRBD1	TRBJ1-1	TGCAGCGCCGAGGGACAGATGAACACTGAAGCTTTCTTT	CSAEGQMNTEAFF
TRBV5-1	-	-	TRBJ2-3	TGCGCCAGCAGCTGGACGGGGACAGATACGCAGTATTTT	CASSWTGTDTQYF
TRBV4-3	-	-	TRBJ2-1	TGCGCCAGCAGCCAAGATGAGAGAGTTCCCTACAATGAGCAGTTCTTC	CASSQDERVPYNEQFF
TRBV29-1	-	-	TRBJ1-4	TGCAGCGCCGGGGGGGTCGGAACTAATGAAAAACTGTTTTTT	CSAGGVGTNEKLFF
TRBV7-8	-	-	TRBJ2-1	TGTGCCAGCAGCTTAGTTAGGGCGGAAGTAAATGAGCAGTTCTTC	CASSLVRAEVNEQFF
TRBV11-2	-	-	TRBJ2-7	TGTGCCAGCAGCTTAGAGGCAGCCGTGGCAGCCGAGCAGTACTTC	CASSLEAAVAAEQYF
TRBV30	-	-	TRBJ1-1	TGTGCCTGTAGAAGTATAGGGTTTAACACTGAAGCTTTCTTT	CACRSIGFNTEAFF
TRBV29-1	-	-	TRBJ2-7	TGCAGCGTGGGGAGATCCTACGAGCAGTACTTC	CSVGRSYEQYF
TRBV7-2	few	-	TRBJ2-3	TGTGCCAGCACCCGGAGAGGGCCAACAGATACGCAGTATTTT	CASTRRGPTDTQYF
TRBV5-1	-	-	TRBJ1-2	TGCGCCAGCAGCTTAAACCACCGGGGCGAGATAAACTATGGCTACACCTTC	CASSLNHRGEINYGYTF
TRBV5-6	-	TRBD2	TRBJ2-3	TGTGCCAGCAGCAACTATGGGGGGGACACAGATACGCAGTATTTT	CASSNYGGDTDTQYF
TRBV29-1	-	TRBD1	TRBJ1-4	TGCAGCGTTGATAGCGGAGGGGGGACAGGGAATGAAAAACTGTTTTTT	CSVDSGGGTGNEKLFF
TRBV5-1	-	-	TRBJ2-1	TGCGCCAGCAGCGCACTAGATATTGAGTTCTTC	CASSALDIEFF
TRBV29-1	-	TRBD2	TRBJ2-7	TGCAGCGTTGGGGTAGCGGGGCTGGACGAGCAGTACTTC	CSVGVAGLDEQYF
TRBV5-8	-	-	TRBJ1-2	TGTGCCAGCAGCTTAACAGGGACGGGAGGCTACACCTTC	CASSLTGTGGYTF
TRBV30	-	-	TRBJ1-1	TGTGCCTGGAGTGCAGGGAGCACCACTGAAGCTTTCTTT	CAWSAGSTTEAFF
TRBV27	-	-	TRBJ1-6	TGTGCCAGCAGTTCCGGGGGTAGTCGCCTCCACTTT	CASSSGGSRLHF
TRBV29-1	-	TRBD2	TRBJ2-7	TGCAGCGCCCGAAAGACTAGCGAGACCTACGAGCAGTACTTC	CSARKTSETYEQYF
TRBV29-1	-	-	TRBJ1-2	TGCAGCGTTGATGTCGAGGCGGGGGGCTACACCTTC	CSVDVEAGGYTF
TRBV7-2	once	TRBD1	TRBJ2-7	TGTGCCAGCAGCTCCACAGGGGGACGCTACGAGCAGTACTTC	CASSSTGGRYEQYF
TRBV30	few	-	TRBJ1-1	TGTGCCTGGAGATCAATAAATGGCAGAGCTTTCTTT	CAWRSINGRAFF
TRBV5-6	few	-	TRBJ2-5	TGTGCCAGCAGCTCCGGGGTTGAGACCCAGTACTTC	CASSSGVETQYF
TRBV7-8	-	TRBD1	TRBJ1-1	TGTGCCAGCAGCCTCCGGACAGGGGGCACTGAAGCTTTCTTT	CASSLRTGGTEAFF
TRBV29-1	-	-	TRBJ1-3	TGCAGCGTTGAACCCAGGGGAAACACCATATATTTT	CSVEPRGNTIYF
TRBV4-1	-	TRBD2	TRBJ2-3	TGCGCCAGCAGCCAAGAACTAGCGGGGGGTTGGAGGGATACGCAGTATTTT	CASSQELAGGWRDTQYF
TRBV6-5	-	-	TRBJ1-1	TGTGCCAGCAGCCCATCCTTGGCAACGAACACTGAAGCTTTCTTT	CASSPSLATNTEAFF
TRBV7-9	-	TRBD1	TRBJ2-6	TGTGCCAGCAGCTCACCGACAGGGGTCGGGGCCAACGTCCTGACTTTC	CASSSPTGVGANVLTF